This T cell receptor beta chain was sequenced during a study of blood T cells in healthy people across ages. The use of a sample-barcoded 5' primer and a J-beta primer mix characterized a second PCR of 7 to 11 cycles. TCRdb reprocessed the 5' RACE reads via MiXCR and lists one record per CDR3 protein. The sample contains some 1.6 million distinct CDR3 sequences, 34% of which appear only once. CDR3 length: 18 residues. Per the germline V gene, CDR1 is PRHDT and CDR2 is FYEKMQ (reference sequence). Trimming took 6 bases from V and 4 from J, leaving 28 bases between them. Caucasian, healthy and from Russia, the donors were aged between about 6 and 100. The study, taken as a whole, reports: It was held that the diversity estimates obtained from one million T cells were underestimates. No one knew whether donors had CMV, which possibly confounded expanded clonotype changes.

This clonotype was recorded a few times. The antigen is not known. Source material: blood. The receptor was isolated from a woman between 25 and 40 years old in good health. The chain links TRBV13 to TRBJ2-7; D possibly uses TRBD1 or TRBD2 (7 bases each). CDR3 sequence (DNA): TGTGCCAGCAGTCGAGCGGAGGTAGCGGGCTTCAGGGGGTACGAGCAGTACTTC. It translates to CASSRAEVAGFRGYEQYF.